These 31 T cell receptor beta chains share one sample of origin, sequenced in a study of OX40 agonist ivuxolimab in advanced cancers. Repertoires were generated with immunoSEQ multiplex PCR, while TCRdb's copy carries only in-frame clones and drops some. In the table there are approximately 130,000 clones, approximately 90% of which are singletons. The sample in question was CD4+ or CD8+ T cells sorted from blood, obtained in a trial of the OX40 agonist ivuxolimab. These receptors all come from an adult with an advanced solid tumor such as melanoma, head and neck, liver or kidney cancer.

The CDR3 DNA sequence: TGTGCCTGGAGTCTCGGTAGAATAGACAGGTATCAGCCCCAGCATTTT. Protein: CAWSLGRIDRYQPQHF. This chain joins TRBV30 and TRBJ1-5; the D gene is possibly TRBD1 (6 bases). Trimming left V 2 bases short and J 5 bases short, with 19 bases between. From germline, CDR1 is GTSNPN and CDR2 SVGIG (reference sequence). The CDR3 contains 16 residues.

The V gene is TRBV10-3, the J gene TRBJ1-1; TRBD1 matches at 7 bases. The germline V gene has CDR1 ENHRY and CDR2 SYGVKD. The V and J ends lost 10 bases and 1 base, in that order; junction bases with no gene match: 6. The CDR3 consists of 13 residues. Written as DNA, the CDR3 is TGTGCCACCGCGGGACAGAGGAACACTGAAGCTTTCTTT. It is translated as CATAGQRNTEAFF.

The chain links TRBV9 to TRBJ1-2; no reliable D call. Trimming removed 3 bases at V and 4 bases at J, with 13 bases between. There are 14 residues in the CDR3. The germline CDR1 and CDR2 sequences are SGDLS and YYNGEE. The CDR3 spells CASSGQATFYGYTF. The CDR3 DNA follows: TGTGCCAGCAGCGGTCAGGCAACATTCTATGGCTACACCTTC.

The CDR3 reads CACRPVSSSYNEQFF. Here the CDR3 DNA reads TGTGCCTGCCGGCCAGTGTCTAGCTCCTACAATGAGCAGTTCTTC. V usage is TRBV30 and J usage is TRBJ2-1; D is undetermined. Germline lookup yields CDR1 GTSNPN and CDR2 SVGIG (reference sequence). This CDR3 is 15 amino acids long. The V gene lost 6 bases and the J gene lost 0 bases, with 15 bases spanning the gap. Using reference TRBV30 and TRBJ2-1 for the parts outside the CDR3, the full variable domain is SQTIHQWPATLVQPVGSPLSLECTVEGTSNPNLYWYRQAAGRGLQLLFYSVGIGQISSEVPQNLSASRPQDRQFILSSKKLLLSDSGFYLCACRPVSSSYNEQFFGPGTRLTVL.

The gene calls are TRBV30 and TRBJ2-7; the D gene is possibly TRBD1 (5 bases). Deletions cut 1 base from V and 3 bases from J, with 16 bases between. This CDR3 comprises 15 residues. Germline assignment: CDR1 GTSNPN and CDR2 SVGIG (reference sequence). The CDR3 is CAWSGGRGTHYEQYF. In DNA, the CDR3 is TGTGCCTGGAGTGGGGGAAGGGGAACCCACTACGAGCAGTACTTC.

This chain uses TRBV18 with TRBJ2-7; 9 bases agree with TRBD1. There are 16 residues in the CDR3. The V and J ends lost 0 bases and 2 bases, in that order; junction bases with no gene match: 5. The germline gives CDR1 KGHSH, CDR2 LQKENI. Written as DNA, the CDR3 is TGTGCCAGCTCACCACCGGGACAGGGAAAAGCCTACGAGCAGTACTTC. Residues: CASSPPGQGKAYEQYF.

V gene TRBV5-1 combines with J gene TRBJ1-1, with unresolved D. The germline V gene has CDR1 SGHRS and CDR2 YFSETQ. The V end lost 3 bases, the J end lost 3 bases, and 15 bases lay between the germline ends. The CDR3 consists of 15 residues. CDR3 DNA: TGCGCCAGCAGCTGGGGAGCGGGTGGGGACACTGAAGCTTTCTTT. This sequence encodes CASSWGAGGDTEAFF.

V and J are TRBV9 and TRBJ2-5; 8 nucleotides align to TRBD2. CDR3 length: 14 residues. Germline CDR1 reads SGDLS; CDR2 reads YYNGEE. Trimming at V came to 0 bases and at J to 5 bases, leaving 3 bases not matched to a gene. CDR3 bases: TGTGCCAGCAGCGTAGTGGGACTAGGGGAGACCCAGTACTTC. It specifies CASSVVGLGETQYF.

The V and J genes are TRBV7-6 and TRBJ1-5; 9 nucleotides match TRBD1. V was clipped by 3 bases and J by 5 bases; unmatched bases: 2. This CDR3 is 14 amino acids long. Per germline, CDR1 SGHVS and CDR2 FNYEAQ. CDR3: CASSLGQGHQPQHF. CDR3 bases: TGTGCCAGCAGCTTGGGACAGGGTCATCAGCCCCAGCATTTT.

This chain uses TRBV4-3 with TRBJ2-7; a weak D match, TRBD1 (5 bases). The germline CDR1 and CDR2 sequences are LGHNA and YSLEER. Trimming stripped 0 bases from V and 0 bases from J, with 6 bases between. The CDR3 contains 14 residues. CDR3 amino acids: CASSQDRASYEQYF. Here the CDR3 DNA reads TGCGCCAGCAGCCAAGACAGGGCCTCCTACGAGCAGTACTTC.

V and J are TRBV5-4 and TRBJ2-5; 12 bases are shared with TRBD2. From germline, CDR1 is SGHNT and CDR2 YYREEE (reference sequence). Losses at the gene ends were 4 bases for V and 3 bases for J; bases not matched to a gene: 4. The CDR3 has 15 residues. CDR3 sequence reads: CASSTRLAGEETQYF. CDR3 in DNA: TGTGCCAGCAGCACCCGACTAGCGGGGGAAGAGACCCAGTACTTC.

This chain joins TRBV10-3 and TRBJ2-1; perhaps TRBD2 as D (6 bases). Per the germline V gene, CDR1 is ENHRY and CDR2 is SYGVKD. V lost 8 bases and J lost 8, with 13 bases in between. The CDR3 has 12 amino acids. The CDR3 DNA follows: TGTGCCATCGGGACTTTTAGCTATGAGCAGTTCTTC. This translates into CAIGTFSYEQFF.

V and J are TRBV7-2 and TRBJ1-2; 7 bases line up with TRBD1. This CDR3 is 13 amino acids long. V dropped 5 bases and J dropped 3; count of bases not matched to a gene: 3. In germline, CDR1 is SGHTA, CDR2 FQGNSA. The CDR3 spells CASSHDRDYGYTF. In nucleotides, the CDR3 is TGTGCCAGCAGCCACGACAGGGACTATGGCTACACCTTC.

The gene calls are TRBV28 and TRBJ1-2, with D uncertain. The V and J ends lost 3 bases and 2 bases respectively, with 13 bases between them. The CDR3 contains 15 residues. CDR1 and CDR2 (germline): MDHEN, SYDVKM. The CDR3 sequence: CASSLTFSRNYGYTF. The CDR3 DNA reads as TGTGCCAGCAGTTTGACGTTTAGCCGAAACTATGGCTACACCTTC.

V and J are TRBV7-2 and TRBJ2-3; no reliable D call. The ends were cut back, 1 base at V and 4 bases at J, with 6 bases in the middle. Germline assignment: CDR1 SGHTA and CDR2 FQGNSA. The CDR3 has 13 residues. The CDR3 protein is CASSLGAPDTQYF. CDR3 DNA: TGTGCCAGCAGCTTAGGAGCCCCAGATACGCAGTATTTT. The full variable domain, in which reference TRBV7-2 and TRBJ2-3 provide the parts outside the CDR3, is GAGVSQSPSNKVTEKGKDVELRCDPISGHTALYWYRQSLGQGLEFLIYFQGNSAPDKSGLPSDRFSAERTGGSVSTLTIQRTQQEDSAVYLCASSLGAPDTQYFGPGTRLTVL.

This sequence joins TRBV6-5 and TRBJ1-1; 7 nucleotides align to TRBD1. The CDR3 is 14 residues long. The ends lost 4 bases at V and 3 bases at J; junction bases unmatched: 5. CDR1 is MNHEY, CDR2 SVGAGI, per germline. The CDR3 DNA follows: TGTGCCAGCAGTTCCCGACAGGGTGACACTGAAGCTTTCTTT. Its translation: CASSSRQGDTEAFF.

This chain uses TRBV28 with TRBJ1-2, with a possible D match to TRBD1 (5 bases). Trimming removed 5 bases from V and 5 bases from J, with 21 bases in between. CDR3 length: 16 amino acids. CDR1 and CDR2 from the germline V gene are MDHEN and SYDVKM. Written as DNA, the CDR3 is TGTGCCAGCAGTCCCATGTATTCCGGGACTGCTTATGGCTACACCTTC. It codes for CASSPMYSGTAYGYTF.

The chain couples TRBV6-1 to TRBJ1-5, with 8 bases fitting TRBD1. The CDR3 has 13 residues. J gave up 5 bases and V 6 bases, and 3 bases lay outside the gene matches. The germline gives CDR1 MNHNS, CDR2 SASEGT. The CDR3 sequence: CASRDREYQPQHF. CDR3 nucleotides: TGTGCCAGCAGGGACAGGGAGTATCAGCCCCAGCATTTT.

The chain has TRBV5-1 and TRBJ2-7; 9 bases are shared with TRBD1. The V segment lost 0 bases and the J segment 7 bases; nucleotides outside the gene matches: 14. In germline, CDR1 is SGHRS, CDR2 YFSETQ. This CDR3 comprises 17 residues. The CDR3 region is CASSLGGPGQGWLEQYF. Written as DNA, the CDR3 is TGCGCCAGCAGCTTGGGGGGACCGGGACAGGGCTGGTTGGAGCAGTACTTC.

The chain's CDR3 is CASSPARPNYGYTF. CDR3 coding DNA: TGTGCCAGCTCACCGGCAAGGCCTAACTATGGCTACACCTTC. The chain employs TRBV18 and TRBJ1-2; D is ambiguous. Germline values: CDR1 KGHSH, CDR2 LQKENI. V lost 3 bases and J 0 bases, leaving 8 bases between the germline ends. This CDR3 has 14 amino acids.

V and J are TRBV6-5 and TRBJ1-2; no definite D call. Deletions cut 0 bases from V and 6 bases from J, with 11 bases between. Germline-derived CDR1 and CDR2 are MNHEY and SVGAGI. The CDR3 is 14 residues long. The CDR3 sequence: CASSYSTGANGYTF. The DNA for the CDR3 is TGTGCCAGCAGTTACTCGACTGGCGCGAATGGCTACACCTTC.

A word on this clone: Other nucleotide sequences in the sample specify the same CDR3. This chain joins TRBV19 and TRBJ1-2; tentatively, D is TRBD1 (5 bases). Trimming removed 0 bases from V and 8 bases from J, with 13 bases in between. CDR3 length equals 14 residues. Germline V gene sequence: CDR1 LNHDA, CDR2 SQIVND (reference sequence). The CDR3 protein is CASSIEQGGYGYTF. The CDR3, as DNA: TGTGCCAGTAGTATAGAGCAGGGAGGTTACGGCTACACCTTC.

This clone was seen a single time. The V and J genes are TRBV27 and TRBJ2-1; 11 bases align to TRBD2. Trimming took 3 bases from V and 0 from J; bases not matched to a gene: 4. The CDR3 has 17 amino acids. The V gene's germline CDR1 is MNHEY and CDR2 SMNVEV (reference sequence). The CDR3 loop is CASSFGLAGRSYNEQFF. The CDR3 nucleotides are TGTGCCAGCAGTTTCGGACTAGCGGGCCGCTCCTACAATGAGCAGTTCTTC.

The chain's CDR3 is CSRGKNTEAFF. CDR3 DNA sequence: TGCAGTCGGGGGAAGAACACTGAAGCTTTCTTT. This chain joins TRBV20-1 and TRBJ1-1; D is perhaps TRBD1 (5 bases). The germline gives CDR1 DFQATT, CDR2 SNEGSKA (reference sequence). Trimming took 8 bases from V and 1 from J, leaving 8 bases between them. The CDR3 length is 11 residues.

This clone came up once. The V call is TRBV4-2, the J call TRBJ2-7; 8 bases line up with TRBD2. This CDR3 is built from 17 residues. Germline V gene data show CDR1 as LGHNA and CDR2 as YNFKEQ. J lost 2 bases, V lost 4 bases, and 13 bases had no gene match. The CDR3 spells CASSLSVPGLVPYEQYF. DNA for the CDR3: TGTGCCAGCAGCCTGAGCGTTCCGGGACTAGTCCCCTACGAGCAGTACTTC.

The DNA of the CDR3 is TGTGCCAGCTCACCAGACCAGATGGACACTGAAGCTTTCTTT. It codes for CASSPDQMDTEAFF. The rearrangement joins TRBV18 to TRBJ1-1; D unresolved. In germline, CDR1 is KGHSH, CDR2 LQKENI. CDR3 length: 14 amino acids. The V end was cut by 2 bases, the J end by 3 bases, with 10 bases between.

This chain links TRBV18 with TRBJ1-2; 12 nucleotides align to TRBD1. The CDR3 runs 14 residues. The germline V gene has CDR1 KGHSH and CDR2 LQKENI. The ends lost 6 bases at V and 2 bases at J; junction bases unmatched: 1. The CDR3 DNA reads TGTGCCAGCTCGGGACAGGGGGCGAACTATGGCTACACCTTC. It translates to CASSGQGANYGYTF.

The chain has TRBV5-4 and TRBJ2-1; 9 positions match TRBD2. Germline-derived CDR1 and CDR2 are SGHNT and YYREEE (reference sequence). CDR3 length: 15 residues. V lost 4 bases to trimming and J lost 4 bases; unmatched junction nucleotides: 6. CDR3 amino acids: CASSPRREGYNEQFF. The CDR3 DNA follows: TGTGCCAGCAGCCCAAGGCGGGAGGGTTACAATGAGCAGTTCTTC.

This clone was recorded once. The gene calls are TRBV2 and TRBJ2-1; D unclear. Trimming shortened V by 4 bases and J by 2 bases, and 9 bases separated the two germline ends. CDR3 length: 14 amino acids. Germline CDR1 SNHLY, CDR2 FYNNEI. DNA of the CDR3: TGTGCCAGCAGTGGTTCAGGAGCCTACAATGAGCAGTTCTTC. Amino acid sequence: CASSGSGAYNEQFF.

V usage is TRBV7-6 and J usage is TRBJ2-7; 8 nucleotides line up with TRBD2. Trimming removed 1 base from V and 0 bases from J; junction bases left unmatched: 8. CDR3 length equals 17 residues. CDR1 is SGHVS and CDR2 is FNYEAQ in the germline V gene. The CDR3 here is CASSLEAGGGGSYEQYF. CDR3 sequence (DNA): TGTGCCAGCAGCTTAGAGGCGGGAGGAGGCGGCTCCTACGAGCAGTACTTC.

The gene calls are TRBV14 and TRBJ2-1, with 7 nucleotides matching TRBD1. The CDR3 is 15 residues long. CDR1 is SGHDN and CDR2 is FVKESK in the germline V gene. Trimming cost V 3 bases and J 5 bases; bases outside gene matches: 7. The CDR3 region has the DNA TGTGCCAGCAGCCACAGGGGGAATACTAACAATGAGCAGTTCTTC. Its protein product is CASSHRGNTNNEQFF.